This is a list of T cell receptor beta chains from one sample in a study of blood T cell repertoires in COVID-19. Only in-frame clones appear in the TCRdb table, and some are missing; sequencing was by immunoSEQ multiplex PCR. The table includes about 43,000 clones, around 90% detected once. Material for sequencing was peripheral blood. These TCRs come from a woman older than 75 with active COVID-19. Each CDR3 is given with its conserved first and last residue. The D gene is left open where the match is weak. Size values are once, few and many counts, or a class for expanded clones, and some rows have none.

size	V	J	D	CDR3	DNA
once	TRBV9	TRBJ1-3	.	CASSIRDTNSGNTIYF	TGTGCCAGCAGCATCCGGGACACCAACTCTGGAAACACCATATATTTT
.	TRBV19	TRBJ1-5	.	CASSIFSRGGDNQPQHF	TGTGCCAGTAGTATTTTCTCCAGGGGAGGGGACAATCAGCCCCAGCATTTT
once	TRBV4-3	TRBJ1-3	.	CASSRSTGRGGNTIYF	TGCGCCAGCAGCCGTTCTACGGGTAGAGGTGGAAACACCATATATTTT
.	TRBV7-2	TRBJ1-1	.	CASSPPWVGGEAFF	TGTGCCAGCAGCCCCCCTTGGGTGGGGGGTGAAGCTTTCTTT
.	TRBV19	TRBJ2-2	.	CASSRTAPGELFF	TGTGCCAGTAGTAGGACAGCCCCCGGGGAGCTGTTTTTT
.	TRBV5-6	TRBJ1-1	.	CASSLAGGGDFSEAFF	TGTGCCAGCAGCTTGGCCGGGGGTGGAGATTTTTCAGAAGCTTTCTTT
.	TRBV28	TRBJ2-7	.	CASSLGSFAGTYEQYF	TGTGCCAGCAGTTTAGGTTCGTTTGCAGGGACCTACGAGCAGTACTTC
.	TRBV7-2	TRBJ1-2	.	CASSQRETSYGYTF	TGTGCCAGCAGCCAAAGGGAGACTTCCTATGGCTACACCTTC
.	TRBV7-9	TRBJ1-1	.	CASSLGGLNTEAFF	TGTGCCAGCAGCTTAGGAGGGCTGAACACTGAAGCTTTCTTT
.	TRBV4-3	TRBJ2-3	.	CASSQIEWRTDTQYF	TGCGCCAGCAGCCAGATCGAGTGGAGGACAGATACGCAGTATTTT
.	TRBV7-2	TRBJ2-1	.	CASSPIGDEQFF	TGTGCCAGCAGCCCCATCGGGGATGAGCAGTTCTTC
.	TRBV29-1	TRBJ1-1	TRBD1	CSGWTGLDTEAFF	TGCAGCGGATGGACAGGGCTTGATACTGAAGCTTTCTTT
.	TRBV7-9	TRBJ1-6	TRBD1	CASSRGQGANSPLHF	TGTGCCAGCAGTCGGGGACAGGGGGCAAATTCACCCCTCCACTTT
.	TRBV28	TRBJ1-2	.	CASSFSGSRKDYTF	TGTGCCAGCAGTTTCTCCGGGAGCCGGAAGGATTACACCTTC
.	TRBV27	TRBJ2-2	.	CASSLSIGEFGTGELFF	TGTGCCAGCAGTTTATCCATCGGGGAATTCGGCACCGGGGAGCTGTTTTTT
.	TRBV18	TRBJ2-7	TRBD2	CASSPRSSGPTYEQYF	TGTGCCAGCTCACCGCGAAGTAGCGGGCCAACCTACGAGCAGTACTTC
.	TRBV6-5	TRBJ2-3	.	CASSYQGGRRDTQYF	TGTGCCAGCAGTTACCAGGGCGGCCGGCGAGATACGCAGTATTTT
.	TRBV2	TRBJ1-6	.	CASSREAPTHSPLHF	TGTGCCAGCAGCCGGGAGGCACCTACCCATTCACCCCTCCACTTT
.	TRBV7-2	TRBJ2-3	TRBD2	CASSLSLAGGTDTQYF	TGTGCCAGCAGCTTAAGTCTAGCGGGGGGCACAGATACGCAGTATTTT
.	TRBV18	TRBJ1-2	TRBD1	CASSPPGQGGGYTF	TGTGCCAGCTCACCACCGGGACAGGGAGGAGGCTACACCTTC
few	TRBV27	TRBJ1-1	.	CASGRGMTEAFF	TGTGCCAGCGGGCGGGGTATGACTGAAGCTTTCTTT
.	TRBV6-2/TRBV6-3	TRBJ1-2	.	CASTPAKGLYGYTF	TGTGCCAGCACCCCGGCGAAGGGGCTCTATGGCTACACCTTC
once	TRBV10-3	TRBJ1-5	.	CAISDLGGSNQPQHF	TGTGCCATCAGTGACCTCGGGGGTAGCAATCAGCCCCAGCATTTT
.	TRBV6-4	TRBJ2-3	.	CASTRQTSTDTQYF	TGTGCCAGCACTCGACAGACTAGCACAGATACGCAGTATTTT
few	TRBV19	TRBJ2-1	.	CASTGRSYNEQFF	TGTGCCAGTACTGGGAGATCCTACAATGAGCAGTTCTTC
.	TRBV4-3	TRBJ2-3	TRBD2	CASSQEDRGGVDTQYF	TGCGCCAGCAGCCAAGAGGACCGGGGGGGCGTAGATACGCAGTATTTT
once	TRBV4-2	TRBJ2-7	TRBD1	CASSQPGQATYEQYF	TGTGCCAGCAGCCAACCGGGACAGGCAACCTACGAGCAGTACTTC